The T cell receptor (beta chain) described here comes from a study of blood T cell repertoires in COVID-19. Profiled with immunoSEQ multiplex PCR; TCRdb holds only in-frame clones, not every one. The repertoire holds 400,000 to 550,000 clones, with roughly 85% as singletons. Trimming removed 4 bases from V and 6 bases from J; junction bases left unmatched: 11. The CDR3 spans 15 residues. Germline CDR1 is KGHSH and CDR2 is LQKENI. The TCR comes from a woman younger than 35 with acute COVID-19. This sequence joins TRBV18 and TRBJ2-5, with 7 bases aligning to TRBD1. The sequencing input was PBMCs or T cells enriched from blood (not recorded which). CDR3 loop: CASSRGTVGVQTQYF. DNA for the CDR3: TGTGCCAGCTCACGAGGGACAGTGGGAGTACAGACCCAGTACTTC. Drawing the rest from reference TRBV18 and TRBJ2-5, the complete variable domain is NAGVMQNPRHLVRRRGQEARLRCSPMKGHSHVYWYRQLPEEGLKFMVYLQKENIIDESGMPKERFSAEFPKEGPSILRIQQVVRGDSAAYFCASSRGTVGVQTQYFGPGTRLLVL.